Following are 19 T cell receptor beta chains from one sample sequenced in a study of blood T cell repertoires in COVID-19 (TCRdb year 2020). Library prep was done by the immunoSEQ multiplex PCR assay. This immuneACCESS table, as held by TCRdb, lists in-frame sequences with V and J called but not all clones. Of the missing ones, under half trace to an unresolved V gene in checked studies; the others have no known cause. Across this sample there are some 200,000 clones, with about 83% seen only once. Roughly 1.2% of the sample belongs to the ten largest clones. The source material was peripheral blood. The receptor source for this set is a woman aged 30 to 39 with COVID-19, enrolled during active disease.

The chain employs TRBV4-1 and TRBJ2-1, with 7 bases identical to TRBD2. The J segment lost 8 bases and the V segment lost 3 bases, leaving 16 bases of the junction unmatched. The length of the CDR3 is 17 residues. CDR1 and CDR2 (germline): MGHRA, YSYEKL. The CDR3 coding sequence is TGCGCCAGCAGCCAGCCCGGACGGGGGACTAAGAGGGATGAGCAGTTCTTC. It yields the protein CASSQPGRGTKRDEQFF.

The V gene is TRBV18, the J gene TRBJ2-1; 8 nucleotides line up with TRBD2. The CDR3 loop spans 15 amino acids. V was clipped by 1 base and J by 4 bases; unmatched bases: 3. Germline V gene lookup returns CDR1 KGHSH and CDR2 LQKENI. The CDR3 DNA sequence: TGTGCCAGCTCACCACTTAGCGGGGTTTACAATGAGCAGTTCTTC. It is translated as CASSPLSGVYNEQFF.

The chain recombines TRBV7-9 with TRBJ2-3; D gene unclear. The CDR3 sequence is 16 residues long. The germline gives CDR1 SEHNR, CDR2 FQNEAQ (reference sequence). Trimming stripped 4 bases from V and 0 bases from J, with 14 bases between. CDR3 loop: CASSSRLSTSTDTQYF. CDR3 nucleotides: TGTGCCAGCAGCTCCCGACTGTCCACTAGCACAGATACGCAGTATTTT.

The gene calls are TRBV5-6 and TRBJ1-5; 7 bases align to TRBD1. J gave up 4 bases and V 3 bases, and 13 bases lay outside the gene matches. The CDR3 covers 17 residues. The V gene's germline CDR1 is SGHDT and CDR2 YYEEEE. CDR3 sequence: CASSSLGGSGQNQPQHF. As DNA, the CDR3 is TGTGCCAGCAGCTCCCTCGGGGGATCGGGACAGAATCAGCCCCAGCATTTT.

J is TRBJ1-5 and V is TRBV27, with 7 nucleotides matching TRBD1. J gave up 5 bases and V 5 bases, and 3 bases lay outside the gene matches. From germline, CDR1 is MNHEY and CDR2 SMNVEV (reference sequence). There are 13 residues in the CDR3. The chain's CDR3 is CASSPGGYQPQHF. The CDR3 DNA sequence: TGTGCCAGCAGTCCAGGGGGGTATCAGCCCCAGCATTTT.

As concerns this clone: The limits of the CDR3 on the DNA are not certain, so only TCRdb's listed CDR3 is given. This chain links TRBV7-2 with TRBJ1-2; the table gives TRBD1 as D, unverified against the DNA. The V gene's germline CDR1 is SGHTA and CDR2 FQGNSA. The CDR3 region is 14 residues in length, termini included. This CDR3 is CASSFGPGNYGYTF.

About this clone itself: A junction boundary mismatches the germline segment, possibly from a read error. This chain uses TRBV5-6 with TRBJ2-1; 11 bases map to TRBD2. The germline V gene has CDR1 SGHDT and CDR2 YYEEEE. This CDR3 spans 18 amino acids. CDR3 loop: CASSLGLAGGPSHNEQFF. In DNA form, the CDR3 reads TGTGCCAGCAGCTTGGGCCTAGCGGGAGGACCCTCCCACAATGAGCAGTTCTTC.

The genes are TRBV7-9 and TRBJ2-7; TRBD1 might be the D (6 bases). CDR1 and CDR2 (germline): SEHNR, FQNEAQ (reference sequence). V was cut by 7 bases and J by 3 bases, with 13 bases left in between. CDR3 length: 13 amino acids. The CDR3 DNA follows: TGTGCCAGCATCGACGCAGGGGACTACGAGCAGTACTTC. Its translation: CASIDAGDYEQYF.

The chain joins TRBV15 to TRBJ2-3, with 10 bases fitting TRBD2. The germline gives CDR1 LNHNV, CDR2 YYDKDF (reference sequence). Germline trimming cut 0 bases from V and 0 bases from J; bases unmatched to any gene: 9. The CDR3 covers 19 residues. CDR3 nucleotides: TGTGCCACCAGCAGAGATGAAGCGGGAGGGTACTGGAGCACAGATACGCAGTATTTT. Translated: CATSRDEAGGYWSTDTQYF.

J is TRBJ1-1 and V is TRBV12-3 or TRBV12-4; 9 positions agree with TRBD1. This CDR3 has 11 amino acids. V lost 5 bases and J lost 9; bases outside the gene matches: 1. The CDR3 reads CASSGTGKAFF. In DNA, the CDR3 is TGTGCCAGCAGTGGGACAGGGAAAGCTTTCTTT.

The rearrangement links TRBV9 to TRBJ1-5; 7 nucleotides match TRBD1. Germline CDR1 and CDR2: SGDLS and YYNGEE. J was trimmed by 7 bases and V by 5 bases; bases with no gene match: 6. This CDR3 comprises 13 residues. CDR3 in DNA: TGTGCCAGCAGTAGGACAGGCTTACAGCCCCAGCATTTT. Translating gives CASSRTGLQPQHF.

The chain couples TRBV10-3 to TRBJ2-2; 7 bases fit TRBD1. J was trimmed by 6 bases and V by 8 bases; bases with no gene match: 9. The CDR3 is made up of 14 amino acids. Per the germline V gene, CDR1 is ENHRY and CDR2 is SYGVKD. CDR3 coding DNA: TGTGCCATCGGCGAATCAGGGGGTTCCGGGGAGCTGTTTTTT. It encodes CAIGESGGSGELFF.

The gene calls are TRBV30 and TRBJ1-4; D is ambiguous. Looked up from germline, CDR1 is GTSNPN and CDR2 is SVGIG (reference sequence). The CDR3 is 13 residues long. V was shortened by 6 bases and J by 10 bases, with 18 bases between the two germline ends. For the CDR3, the DNA is TGTGCCTGTCTACTTGGCAGGCAAGGAAAACTGTTTTTT. It translates to CACLLGRQGKLFF. Full variable domain (outside the CDR3, taken from reference TRBV30 and TRBJ1-4): SQTIHQWPATLVQPVGSPLSLECTVEGTSNPNLYWYRQAAGRGLQLLFYSVGIGQISSEVPQNLSASRPQDRQFILSSKKLLLSDSGFYLCACLLGRQGKLFFGSGTQLSVL.

The chain carries TRBV5-4 and TRBJ2-2; perhaps TRBD1 as D (6 bases). The V end lost 4 bases, the J end lost 0 bases, and 10 bases lay between the germline ends. The germline gives CDR1 SGHNT, CDR2 YYREEE (reference sequence). CDR3 length equals 15 residues. CDR3 in amino acids: CASSADSSNTGELFF. In DNA form, the CDR3 reads TGTGCCAGCAGCGCGGACAGTTCGAACACCGGGGAGCTGTTTTTT.

This chain connects TRBV5-1 to TRBJ1-4, with 10 positions matching TRBD1. V dropped 0 bases and J dropped 4; count of bases not matched to a gene: 3. CDR3 length equals 16 residues. Germline lookup yields CDR1 SGHRS and CDR2 YFSETQ. In DNA form, the CDR3 reads TGCGCCAGCAGCTTGGAAAGGACAGGGGGTAATGAAAAACTGTTTTTT. Protein sequence: CASSLERTGGNEKLFF.

The rearrangement joins TRBV7-8 to TRBJ2-3; a weak D match, TRBD2 (7 bases). CDR3 length: 15 residues. V was clipped by 3 bases and J by 3 bases, with 13 bases between them. Germline V gene data show CDR1 as SGHVS and CDR2 as FQNEAQ. The CDR3 sequence is CASSFSAGATDTQYF. DNA for the CDR3: TGTGCCAGCAGCTTTAGTGCGGGGGCGACAGATACGCAGTATTTT.

The gene calls are TRBV30 and TRBJ2-5, with D possibly matching TRBD1 (5 bases). The CDR3 is 14 amino acids. The germline V gene encodes CDR1 GTSNPN and CDR2 SVGIG (reference sequence). V was trimmed by 4 bases and J by 1 base, leaving 13 bases between them. The CDR3 DNA reads TGTGCCTGGAATTGGGCAGGGCTCCAAGAGACCCAGTACTTC. Amino acid sequence: CAWNWAGLQETQYF.

This clone was seen only once. The chain has TRBV6-6 and TRBJ1-3, with D possibly TRBD1 on 6 matching bases. Germline V lookup: CDR1 MNHNY, CDR2 SVGAGI (reference sequence). V dropped 1 base and J dropped 2 bases, with 6 bases sitting between them. The CDR3 consists of 14 residues. The CDR3 protein is CASSYWGPGNTIYF. Here the CDR3 DNA reads TGTGCCAGCAGTTACTGGGGGCCTGGAAACACCATATATTTT.

The chain couples TRBV6-5 to TRBJ1-1; D is unresolved. Germline-derived CDR1 and CDR2 are MNHEY and SVGAGI. The CDR3 is made up of 15 amino acids. The ends were cut back, 0 bases at V and 0 bases at J, with 8 bases in the middle. Here the CDR3 reads CASSYSGSMNTEAFF. In DNA form, the CDR3 reads TGTGCCAGCAGTTACTCGGGCAGCATGAACACTGAAGCTTTCTTT.